These 13 T cell receptor beta chains came from one sample sequenced in a study of PD-1 blockade in classical Hodgkin lymphoma. Relapses following autologous stem cell transplantation were seen in all patients, with brentuximab vedotin exposure varying. Measured with immunoSEQ multiplex PCR; TCRdb has only the in-frame clones, and not every one. The table lists about 21,000 clones, around 65% of them singletons. Sequencing was performed on peripheral blood mononuclear cells (PBMCs), taken at baseline. These receptors were taken from a human donor with classical Hodgkin lymphoma.

This clone came up a few times. The chain uses TRBV4-3 and TRBJ1-2; D is ambiguous. CDR1 LGHNA and CDR2 YSLEER come from the germline V gene. The V and J ends lost 3 bases and 7 bases respectively, with 15 bases between them. The CDR3 is made up of 14 amino acids. The CDR3 DNA is TGCGCCAGCAGCCAGGGTGAGGGATTATTTGGCTACACCTTC. Its translation is CASSQGEGLFGYTF.

This sequence joins TRBV9 and TRBJ2-7; the D gene is possibly TRBD1 (5 bases). Trimming shortened V by 2 bases and J by 2 bases, and 11 bases separated the two germline ends. The CDR3 is 14 amino acids. Per the germline V gene, CDR1 is SGDLS and CDR2 is YYNGEE. The CDR3 coding sequence is TGTGCCAGCAGCGTTGACACAGGTCCCTACGAGCAGTACTTC. This translates into CASSVDTGPYEQYF.

V and J are TRBV9 and TRBJ2-7; 9 bases align to TRBD2. This CDR3 contains 16 residues. Per germline, CDR1 SGDLS and CDR2 YYNGEE. The trim removed 0 bases at V and 6 bases at J, leaving 10 bases unmatched. This chain's CDR3 is CASSVDLAGVYGEQYF. The DNA of the CDR3 is TGTGCCAGCAGCGTAGATTTAGCGGGAGTATATGGCGAGCAGTACTTC.

The rearrangement uses TRBV19 and TRBJ2-2; 8 nucleotides agree with TRBD2. Per the germline V gene, CDR1 is LNHDA and CDR2 is SQIVND (reference sequence). The CDR3 spans 19 residues. Trimming cost V 4 bases and J 6 bases; bases outside gene matches: 19. The chain's CDR3 is CASSKKKRGPSGMAGELFF. The CDR3 region has the DNA TGTGCCAGTAGTAAGAAGAAGCGGGGGCCCTCGGGGATGGCCGGGGAGCTGTTTTTT.

This clone has only one observation. This chain joins TRBV4-1 and TRBJ2-7; TRBD2 is a possible D gene (5 bases). CDR3 length equals 14 residues. CDR1 is MGHRA, CDR2 YSYEKL, per germline. Between the trimmed V and J ends, which lost 4 bases and 0 bases, there was a span of 10 bases. In nucleotides, the CDR3 is TGCGCCAGCAGCCCTGAGGGAACCTCCTACGAGCAGTACTTC. Translating gives CASSPEGTSYEQYF.

This chain connects TRBV6-5 to TRBJ2-3; 9 bases map to TRBD2. The germline V gene encodes CDR1 MNHEY and CDR2 SVGAGI. CDR3 length: 14 amino acids. With 6 bases clipped from V and 5 bases from J, the junction kept 6 bases outside the gene matches. CDR3 amino acids: CASRFSGSGDTQYF. In DNA form, the CDR3 reads TGTGCCAGCAGATTTAGCGGGAGTGGAGATACGCAGTATTTT.

The chain links TRBV18 to TRBJ2-3; either TRBD1 or TRBD2 may fit D (5 bases each). Trimming removed 4 bases at V and 0 bases at J, with 11 bases between. CDR1 is KGHSH, CDR2 LQKENI, per germline. The CDR3 is 15 amino acids. In DNA, the CDR3 is TGTGCCAGCTCACTACCGGGACGAAGCACAGATACGCAGTATTTT. This translates into CASSLPGRSTDTQYF.

V and J are TRBV28 and TRBJ1-2; 7 bases fit TRBD1. Per germline, CDR1 MDHEN and CDR2 SYDVKM. The CDR3 totals 15 residues. The V and J ends lost 3 bases and 2 bases, in that order; junction bases with no gene match: 6. The CDR3 spells CASSFTGTANYGYTF. The CDR3 region has the DNA TGTGCCAGCAGTTTTACCGGGACAGCGAACTATGGCTACACCTTC.

The rearrangement uses TRBV4-3 and TRBJ2-2; D may be TRBD1 (5 bases). V dropped 3 bases and J dropped 6 bases, with 8 bases sitting between them. Germline V lookup: CDR1 LGHNA, CDR2 YSLEER. CDR3 length: 13 residues. Here the CDR3 DNA reads TGCGCCAGCAGCCAGACAGTCCCCGGGGAGCTGTTTTTT. Amino acids: CASSQTVPGELFF.

The chain carries TRBV7-2 and TRBJ2-5; 8 nucleotides align to TRBD1. CDR3 size: 16 residues. The junction had 13 bases not matched to a gene; V was cut back by 6 bases and J by 4 bases. Germline CDR1 is SGHTA and CDR2 is FQGNSA. CDR3 nucleotide sequence: TGTGCCAGCAGACATACTAGCCAGGGGGCGGCAGAGACCCAGTACTTC. Translation: CASRHTSQGAAETQYF.

The V gene is TRBV6-5, the J gene TRBJ2-2; D unresolved. Trimming took off 4 bases at V and 2 bases at J, with 5 bases between the two ends. The V gene's germline CDR1 is MNHEY and CDR2 SVGAGI. The CDR3 has 13 amino acids. This CDR3 is CASSSSNTGELFF. CDR3 bases: TGTGCCAGCAGTTCGTCCAACACCGGGGAGCTGTTTTTT.

The chain employs TRBV7-2 and TRBJ1-3; 7 nucleotides match TRBD1. The CDR3 length is 16 residues. Germline values: CDR1 SGHTA, CDR2 FQGNSA. Trimming removed 1 base from V and 2 bases from J; junction bases left unmatched: 5. The CDR3: CASSLVQGVPGNTIYF. CDR3 sequence (DNA): TGTGCCAGCAGCTTAGTTCAGGGGGTGCCTGGAAACACCATATATTTT.

V is TRBV7-9 and J is TRBJ2-5; D gene uncertain. Germline CDR1 reads SEHNR; CDR2 reads FQNEAQ (reference sequence). The CDR3 is 17 residues long. The V end lost 5 bases, the J end lost 2 bases, and 21 bases lay between the germline ends. CDR3: CASSPSRGEWQQETQYF. The CDR3 DNA is TGTGCCAGCAGCCCAAGTAGAGGAGAATGGCAACAAGAGACCCAGTACTTC.